The 4 T cell receptor beta chains below were found in one sample sequenced in a study of blood T cell repertoires in COVID-19 (TCRdb year 2020). Library construction relied on the immunoSEQ multiplex PCR assay. Imported from immuneACCESS, the table was reduced by TCRdb to in-frame sequences with V and J called. These copies leave out some clones; in studies compared against another copy, an unresolved V gene accounts for under half, and the cause of the remainder is not known. This sample has 250,000 to 300,000 clones in its table, and approximately 88% of those were observed once. About 1.7% of the sample is held by the ten biggest clonotypes. Sequencing input: PBMCs or T cells enriched from blood (not recorded which). The receptors stem from a middle-aged woman who had recovered from COVID-19.

The chain employs TRBV7-2 and TRBJ2-5; 10 bases match TRBD1. V was pared by 3 bases and J by 5 bases, with 6 bases of the junction left unmatched. This CDR3 region has 15 residues. Germline-derived CDR1 and CDR2 are SGHTA and FQGNSA. The CDR3 sequence: CASSLTGTGEETQYF. DNA for the CDR3: TGTGCCAGCAGCTTGACCGGGACAGGGGAGGAGACCCAGTACTTC. Complete variable domain (other parts from reference TRBV7-2 and TRBJ2-5): GAGVSQSPSNKVTEKGKDVELRCDPISGHTALYWYRQSLGQGLEFLIYFQGNSAPDKSGLPSDRFSAERTGGSVSTLTIQRTQQEDSAVYLCASSLTGTGEETQYFGPGTRLLVL.

V is TRBV5-1 and J is TRBJ2-7, with 10 bases lining up with TRBD1. This CDR3 has 15 residues. J was trimmed by 3 bases and V by 2 bases; bases with no gene match: 5. CDR1 and CDR2 (germline): SGHRS, YFSETQ. The CDR3 DNA is TGCGCCAGCAGCTTTTCGGGACAGGGGCACTACGAGCAGTACTTC. The encoded protein is CASSFSGQGHYEQYF.

The J gene is TRBJ2-5, the V gene TRBV3-1 (or the pseudogene TRBV3-2); 8 bases align to TRBD2. The V and J ends lost 6 bases and 2 bases, in that order; junction bases with no gene match: 8. Germline-derived CDR1 and CDR2 are LGHDT and YNNKEL (reference sequence). This CDR3 region has 15 residues. The CDR3 is CASRPLAGRQETQYF. DNA for the CDR3: TGTGCCAGCAGGCCCTTAGCGGGGAGGCAAGAGACCCAGTACTTC.

This clone was found a few times. Other nucleotide sequences in the sample specify the same CDR3. The chain couples TRBV2 to TRBJ1-5, with D unclear. The germline V gene encodes CDR1 SNHLY and CDR2 FYNNEI. The CDR3 is 13 residues long. V lost 3 bases and J lost 4, with 7 bases in between. CDR3 sequence (DNA): TGTGCCAGCAGTGACCGGGGTAATCAGCCCCAGCATTTT. It codes for CASSDRGNQPQHF. Complete variable domain (other parts from reference TRBV2 and TRBJ1-5): EPEVTQTPSHQVTQMGQEVILRCVPISNHLYFYWYRQILGQKVEFLVSFYNNEISEKSEIFDDQFSVERPDGSNFTLKIRSTKLEDSAMYFCASSDRGNQPQHFGDGTRLSIL.